The entry that follows covers one TCR beta chain sequence. Its antigen is unknown. CD4+ T cells that had been cultured provided DNA sequenced with the Oncomine TCR Beta short-read assay. TCRdb called the PCR reads again in MiXCR, with one record for every CDR3 protein. This sample has 13,000 or so distinct CDR3 sequences, with approximately 56% found just once. This specimen belongs to a study of vaccination and CD4 T cells after COVID-19. The treatment is: roughly 11-day PBMC culture with coronavirus spike peptide pools or control peptides (ViraFEST assay). The sequenced sample was CD4+ T cells from blood, cultured in vitro. This clonotype was obtained from a human donor who had recovered from COVID-19.

The CDR3 coding sequence is TGTGCCAGCAGCTTGGGGGGACTAGCGGGAGGATACAATGAGCAGTTCTTC. This translates into CASSLGGLAGGYNEQFF. This rearrangement joins TRBV5-4 to TRBJ2-1, with TRBD2 matching over 15 bases. The CDR3 runs 17 residues. Germline-derived CDR1 and CDR2 are SGHNT and YYREEE (reference sequence). V was pared by 0 bases and J by 4 bases, with 2 bases of the junction left unmatched.